Listed below are T cell receptor beta chains from one sample, sequenced in a study of T cell responses to AZD1222 COVID-19 vaccine. Repertoires were generated with immunoSEQ multiplex PCR, while TCRdb's copy carries only in-frame clones and drops some. The profile covers some 120,000 clones, with roughly 93% appearing a single time and 1.6% taken by the ten largest. Sequenced here: peripheral blood, sampled 28 days after the second AZD1222 dose. The receptors were gathered from an adult who received the AZD1222 COVID-19 vaccine. Each CDR3 is given with its conserved first and last residue. The D gene is left open where the match is weak. Size values are once, few and many counts, or a class for expanded clones, and some rows have none.

length	size	V	J	D	DNA	CDR3
12	NA	TRBV27	TRBJ2-3	NA	TGTGCCAGCAGAGGGGTTCCAGATACGCAGTATTTT	CASRGVPDTQYF
13	NA	TRBV7-9	TRBJ1-1	NA	TGTGCCAGCAGCTCCGACAAGAACACTGAAGCTTTCTTT	CASSSDKNTEAFF
17	once	TRBV4-2	TRBJ2-1	TRBD2	TGTGCCAGCAGCCTTTCAACTAGCGGGAGTCCGGGCAATGAGCAGTTCTTC	CASSLSTSGSPGNEQFF
13	NA	TRBV29-1	TRBJ1-2	NA	TGCAGCGTTTTATTAACACCGGACTATGGCTACACCTTC	CSVLLTPDYGYTF
15	NA	TRBV27	TRBJ2-7	TRBD2	TGTGCCAGCAGTCTACTAGCGGGAGGATACTACGAGCAGTACTTC	CASSLLAGGYYEQYF
13	NA	TRBV7-9	TRBJ1-4	NA	TGTGCCAGCAGCTTAGCGTGGGGAGAAAAACTGTTTTTT	CASSLAWGEKLFF
15	once	TRBV7-2	TRBJ2-1	TRBD2	TGTGCCAGCAGCCCCCCGGCTAGCGGGGGCAATGAGCAGTTCTTC	CASSPPASGGNEQFF
12	NA	TRBV28	TRBJ2-5	NA	TGTGCCAGCAGTGCCTCTCTTTGGAGCCGGTACTTC	CASSASLWSRYF
16	NA	TRBV28	TRBJ2-2	NA	TGTGCCAGCAGTTTACTCGACAGGACGAACACCGGGGAGCTGTTTTTT	CASSLLDRTNTGELFF
13	NA	TRBV19	TRBJ1-5	NA	TGTGCCAGTAGTATAACAGGCGATCAGCCCCAGCATTTT	CASSITGDQPQHF
16	NA	TRBV28	TRBJ1-1	NA	TGTGCCAGCAGTTTAATAGGGGGGACCCTAAGGACTGAAGCTTTCTTT	CASSLIGGTLRTEAFF
14	NA	TRBV7-9	TRBJ2-7	NA	TGTGCCAGCAGTGAGGAGGGTAAAAAATACGAGCAGTACTTC	CASSEEGKKYEQYF
15	NA	TRBV28	TRBJ2-1	TRBD2	TGTGCCAGCAGTTTTACAGCGGGAGGTTCGTATGAGCAGTTCTTC	CASSFTAGGSYEQFF
14	once	TRBV7-2	TRBJ2-1	TRBD2	TGTGCCAGCACTCCTGGGCGGGGGATCAATGAGCAGTTCTTC	CASTPGRGINEQFF
17	NA	TRBV7-9	TRBJ1-1	NA	TGTGCCAGCAGCTTAGTAGCAGGATCTAGGGGGACCCCTGAAGCTTTCTTT	CASSLVAGSRGTPEAFF
13	once	TRBV7-9	TRBJ1-1	NA	TGTGCCAGCAGCCCCCACATGGACACTGAAGCTTTCTTT	CASSPHMDTEAFF
16	NA	TRBV6-5	TRBJ1-1	NA	TGTGCCAGCAGTTACCCTAGTCGGGCTGGTAGCACTGAAGCTTTCTTT	CASSYPSRAGSTEAFF
15	NA	TRBV15	TRBJ1-2	TRBD1	TGTGCCACCAGCGGATCCGGGACAGCGGTGTTCGGCTACACCTTC	CATSGSGTAVFGYTF
17	NA	TRBV9	TRBJ1-3	TRBD1	TGTGCCAGCAGCGTTCTTCCAGAGGGGGCCTCTGGAAACACCATATATTTT	CASSVLPEGASGNTIYF
15	NA	TRBV9	TRBJ1-5	TRBD1	TGTGCCAGCAGCGCGGGGACAGGGGGCGTTCAGCCCCAGCATTTT	CASSAGTGGVQPQHF
15	NA	TRBV5-1	TRBJ2-1	TRBD1	TGCGCCAGCAGCACCGGCGGGACAGGGAACAATGAGCAGTTCTTC	CASSTGGTGNNEQFF
13	NA	TRBV18	TRBJ2-3	NA	TGTGCCAGCTCAGGCGACAGGACCGATACGCAGTATTTT	CASSGDRTDTQYF
17	NA	TRBV4-1	TRBJ2-3	NA	TGCGCCAGCAGCCAAGCCCGGACTGCCGGCGGCACAGATACGCAGTATTTT	CASSQARTAGGTDTQYF
14	NA	TRBV3-1/TRBV3-2	TRBJ1-1	NA	TGTGCCAGCAGTCTGGAGGGGGGCAACACTGAAGCTTTCTTT	CASSLEGGNTEAFF
16	NA	TRBV28	TRBJ1-5	TRBD1	TGTGCCAGCACTCCATTATTGACAGGGGGCATCCAGCCCCAGCATTTT	CASTPLLTGGIQPQHF
14	few	TRBV18	TRBJ1-6	NA	TGTGCCAGCTCACCCGGGGACGGAAATTCACCCCTCCACTTT	CASSPGDGNSPLHF
17	NA	TRBV15	TRBJ2-7	TRBD2	TGTGCCACCAGCAGAGATTCAGGCCTAGCGGGCTCCTACGAGCAGTACTTC	CATSRDSGLAGSYEQYF
15	NA	TRBV27	TRBJ2-3	TRBD1	TGTGCCAGCAGGAACAGGGGGCGAGGCACAGATACGCAGTATTTT	CASRNRGRGTDTQYF
12	once	TRBV28	TRBJ1-2	TRBD1	TGTGCCAGCCAACAGGGGGAAGTTGGCTACACCTTC	CASQQGEVGYTF
15	few	TRBV5-1	TRBJ2-2	NA	TGCGCCAGCCTACCCGGGGGCTCGAACACCGGGGAGCTGTTTTTT	CASLPGGSNTGELFF
17	NA	TRBV27	TRBJ2-1	TRBD2	TGTGCCAGCAGTTTAGGGACTAGCGGGAACCCCTACAATGAGCAGTTCTTC	CASSLGTSGNPYNEQFF
17	NA	TRBV3-1/TRBV3-2	TRBJ2-7	TRBD2	TGTGCCAGCAGCCAAGACTTGGGGACTAGCGGGACTTCCCCGCAGTACTTC	CASSQDLGTSGTSPQYF
14	NA	TRBV10-3	TRBJ1-1	NA	TGTGCCATCAGTGAGTATCAGGTTAACACTGAAGCTTTCTTT	CAISEYQVNTEAFF
15	NA	TRBV7-3	TRBJ2-5	TRBD2	TGTGCCAGCAGCTGGGCCGGGACTAGCACAGAGACCCAGTACTTC	CASSWAGTSTETQYF
13	NA	TRBV5-1	TRBJ2-2	NA	TGCGCCAGCAGAGACCAGGCATCCGGGGAGCTGTTTTTT	CASRDQASGELFF
17	few	TRBV5-1	TRBJ2-7	TRBD1	TGCGCCAGCAGCTTAATACCTCCCGGACAGGGAGGCTACGAGCAGTACTTC	CASSLIPPGQGGYEQYF
15	NA	TRBV11-2	TRBJ1-2	TRBD1	TGTGCCAGCAGCTTATATCGGAAGGCACCCGGGACAGTAACCTTC	CASSLYRKAPGTVTF
15	NA	TRBV6-1	TRBJ1-2	TRBD1	TGTGCCAGCAGTGAAGACCCCGACAGGGGAGGCGGCTACACCTTC	CASSEDPDRGGGYTF
17	NA	TRBV10-2	TRBJ1-4	TRBD1	TGCGCCAGCAGTCCGGGACAGGGGGCTACAACTAATGAAAAACTGTTTTTT	CASSPGQGATTNEKLFF
14	once	TRBV18	TRBJ2-2	NA	TGTGCCAGCTCCCACAGGGAGCCCACCGGGGAGCTGTTTTTT	CASSHREPTGELFF
16	NA	TRBV9	TRBJ1-3	NA	TGTGCCAGCAGCGTAGTATCCCGAGCCTCTGGAAACACCATATATTTT	CASSVVSRASGNTIYF